The rows below give T cell receptor beta chains drawn from one sample of a study of blood T cell repertoires in COVID-19. The table came from immunoSEQ multiplex PCR; TCRdb's copy has only in-frame clones and leaves some out. The table shows some 220,000 clones, with about nine tenths occurring only once. Sequencing was performed on peripheral blood. These receptors originate from a young man with COVID-19, enrolled during active disease. Both conserved end residues are part of each CDR3. The order of the fields is D gene, V gene, J gene, clone size, CDR3 DNA, CDR3 protein. The D gene is left open where the match is weak. Not every row has a clone size; where given, it reads once, few, many or a size class.

D: -
V: TRBV6-1
J: TRBJ2-3
size: once
DNA: TGTGCCAGCAGTGAAGCGGGGGGGCCCCAAGATACGCAGTATTTT
CDR3: CASSEAGGPQDTQYF

D: TRBD1
V: TRBV14
J: TRBJ1-1
size: -
DNA: TGTGCCAGCAGCCAAGCTCGTGGACAGGGGATGAACACTGAAGCTTTCTTT
CDR3: CASSQARGQGMNTEAFF

D: TRBD1
V: TRBV19
J: TRBJ1-2
size: -
DNA: TGTGCCACCCTTAGCCGGGACAGGGGCGAGTATGGCTACACCTTC
CDR3: CATLSRDRGEYGYTF

D: TRBD2
V: TRBV30
J: TRBJ2-2
size: -
DNA: TGTGCCTGGAGTCGCGGGACTAGCATCACCGGGGAGCTGTTTTTT
CDR3: CAWSRGTSITGELFF

D: -
V: TRBV30
J: TRBJ1-2
size: -
DNA: TGTGCCTGGAGGGGAGGGACGGAGTATGGCTACACCTTC
CDR3: CAWRGGTEYGYTF

D: TRBD1
V: TRBV13
J: TRBJ1-4
size: -
DNA: TGTGCCAGCAGCTTATCCCTCTCGGGACAGGGGATCGGGGAAAAACTGTTTTTT
CDR3: CASSLSLSGQGIGEKLFF

D: -
V: TRBV6-5
J: TRBJ2-1
size: -
DNA: TGTGCCAGCAGTCCAAAAGGACAGAATGAGCAGTTCTTC
CDR3: CASSPKGQNEQFF

D: -
V: TRBV19
J: TRBJ2-5
size: -
DNA: TGTGCCAGTAGTATCCCAGGGAGGGAGACCCAGTACTTC
CDR3: CASSIPGRETQYF

D: -
V: TRBV29-1
J: TRBJ1-1
size: -
DNA: TGCAGCGTTGAAGAATGGGCCGATGAAGCTTTCTTT
CDR3: CSVEEWADEAFF

D: -
V: TRBV4-2
J: TRBJ2-1
size: -
DNA: TGTGCCAGCAGCCAAGATAAGAACCCGGGGTTTACAAATGAGCAGTTCTTC
CDR3: CASSQDKNPGFTNEQFF

D: -
V: TRBV2
J: TRBJ1-5
size: -
DNA: TGTGCCAGCAGTTCGAGAAGCTCCAATCAGCCCCAGCATTTT
CDR3: CASSSRSSNQPQHF

D: -
V: TRBV6-5
J: TRBJ1-5
size: -
DNA: TGTGCCAGCAGAGATAGGCCAGACTTCAATCAGCCCCAGCATTTT
CDR3: CASRDRPDFNQPQHF

D: -
V: TRBV5-1
J: TRBJ1-6
size: -
DNA: TGCGCCAGCAGCTTGGAGGTCCGGAGCTCCTATAATTCACCCCTCCACTTT
CDR3: CASSLEVRSSYNSPLHF

D: TRBD1
V: TRBV6-1
J: TRBJ1-2
size: once
DNA: TGTGCCAGCAGTGGCGGGGGGGTAGACAGGGGCCTCCTCCGGTATGGCTACACCTTC
CDR3: CASSGGGVDRGLLRYGYTF

D: TRBD1
V: TRBV27
J: TRBJ1-1
size: -
DNA: TGTGCCAGCAGTTTATGGGGGACAGCCGGGAACACTGAAGCTTTCTTT
CDR3: CASSLWGTAGNTEAFF

D: -
V: TRBV4-1
J: TRBJ2-3
size: -
DNA: TGCGCCAGCAGCCCCGGAGTGAGTGGGAGCAGAACAGATACGCAGTATTTT
CDR3: CASSPGVSGSRTDTQYF

D: -
V: TRBV5-4
J: TRBJ2-1
size: -
DNA: TGTGCCGGCCAGGGACTTTACAATGAGCAGTTCTTC
CDR3: CAGQGLYNEQFF

D: -
V: TRBV9
J: TRBJ2-5
size: -
DNA: TGTGCCAGCAGCGTAGTCGGGTCCTCCCAAGAGACCCAGTACTTC
CDR3: CASSVVGSSQETQYF

D: TRBD1
V: TRBV9
J: TRBJ1-1
size: once
DNA: TGTGCCAGCAGCGAGACAGGGGGTTTGCCTGACGAAGCTTTCTTT
CDR3: CASSETGGLPDEAFF

D: TRBD2
V: TRBV7-7
J: TRBJ2-1
size: -
DNA: TGTGCCAGCAGCCCCAGCGGGGGGAGCTCCTACAATGAGCAGTTCTTC
CDR3: CASSPSGGSSYNEQFF

D: TRBD1
V: TRBV18
J: TRBJ1-1
size: -
DNA: TGTGCCAGCCATTCAGGGACAGGGAACACTGAAGCTTTCTTT
CDR3: CASHSGTGNTEAFF

D: -
V: TRBV5-4
J: TRBJ2-5
size: -
DNA: TGTGCCAGCAGCGCAGGGGCCCTCCAAGAGACCCAGTACTTC
CDR3: CASSAGALQETQYF

D: TRBD2
V: TRBV20-1
J: TRBJ2-1
size: -
DNA: TGCAGTGCTAGTCGGCCACGACTAGCGGTTAGTGAGCAGTTCTTC
CDR3: CSASRPRLAVSEQFF

D: -
V: TRBV6-1
J: TRBJ2-5
size: -
DNA: TGTGCCAGCAGTGAAGACCCGGCAGGGGTGGGGACCCAGTACTTC
CDR3: CASSEDPAGVGTQYF

D: -
V: TRBV7-6
J: TRBJ1-6
size: -
DNA: TGTGCCAGCAGCTTAGGAGGCCGACAGAGCTCCTATAATTCACCCCTCCACTTT
CDR3: CASSLGGRQSSYNSPLHF

D: -
V: TRBV12-3/TRBV12-4
J: TRBJ2-1
size: -
DNA: TGTGCCAGCAGTTTCCAGGAGGGTGAGCAGTTCTTC
CDR3: CASSFQEGEQFF

D: -
V: TRBV4-2
J: TRBJ2-3
size: -
DNA: TGTGTCAAACGCGGTGGGGGGGGCTCAGATACGCAGTATTTT
CDR3: CVKRGGGGSDTQYF

D: TRBD1
V: TRBV6-5
J: TRBJ1-4
size: -
DNA: TGTGCCAGCAGTAGACAGGGTGCAAAACTGTTTTTT
CDR3: CASSRQGAKLFF

D: -
V: TRBV20-1
J: TRBJ2-5
size: -
DNA: TGCAGTGCTAGTTCCGCCCGGAACCGGGACTTCCAAGAGACCCAGTACTTC
CDR3: CSASSARNRDFQETQYF

D: TRBD2
V: TRBV27
J: TRBJ2-5
size: -
DNA: TGTGCCAGCAGCGGGACTAGCGGGGGGAATACCTTTCAAGAGACCCAGTACTTC
CDR3: CASSGTSGGNTFQETQYF

D: -
V: TRBV5-1
J: TRBJ1-1
size: -
DNA: TGCGCCAGCTCCTTGGGTCCAGGGGCAGGGGAGAACACTGAAGCTTTCTTT
CDR3: CASSLGPGAGENTEAFF

D: -
V: TRBV6-1
J: TRBJ1-3
size: -
DNA: TGTGCCAGCAGTGAACCGGGACAAGCAGGAAACACCATATATTTT
CDR3: CASSEPGQAGNTIYF

D: -
V: TRBV9
J: TRBJ1-1
size: -
DNA: TGTGCCAGCAGCGTAGTTCTGCAGACAGGAGGTACTGAAGCTTTCTTT
CDR3: CASSVVLQTGGTEAFF

D: -
V: TRBV5-6
J: TRBJ1-4
size: once
DNA: TGTGCCAGCAGCTCAATTAAGCGGGTTACTTATGAAAAACTGTTTTTT
CDR3: CASSSIKRVTYEKLFF

D: -
V: TRBV5-1
J: TRBJ1-1
size: -
DNA: TGCGCCAGCAGCTTACAGGGCTGGGGGAACACTGAAGCTTTCTTT
CDR3: CASSLQGWGNTEAFF

D: -
V: TRBV5-1
J: TRBJ1-1
size: once
DNA: TGCGCCAGCAGCTTGGCGGTAGGTGGGCTGAACACTGAAGCTTTCTTT
CDR3: CASSLAVGGLNTEAFF

D: TRBD2
V: TRBV30
J: TRBJ2-7
size: few
DNA: TGTGCCTGGAGTGTACCCAGCGGGGGGTTCTACGAGCAGTACTTC
CDR3: CAWSVPSGGFYEQYF

D: -
V: TRBV10-2
J: TRBJ2-7
size: -
DNA: TGCGCCAGCCCAACCGGCCCTTGGGGGGAGGTGTCCTACGAGCAGTACTTC
CDR3: CASPTGPWGEVSYEQYF

D: -
V: TRBV10-3
J: TRBJ1-1
size: -
DNA: TGTGCCATCAGTGAGTTAAGTGGGGGCGCTGAAGCTTTCTTT
CDR3: CAISELSGGAEAFF

D: -
V: TRBV5-1
J: TRBJ2-7
size: -
DNA: TGCGCCAGCAGCTTGACAGGCTACAGCTCCTACGAGCAGTACTTC
CDR3: CASSLTGYSSYEQYF

D: -
V: TRBV29-1
J: TRBJ1-5
size: -
DNA: TGCAGCGCTGCCACAGGGATTAGCAATCAGCCCCAGCATTTT
CDR3: CSAATGISNQPQHF

D: -
V: TRBV2
J: TRBJ2-1
size: -
DNA: TGTGCCAGCAGTGAAGGGGTAGCGTTTTGGTATGAGCAGTTCTTC
CDR3: CASSEGVAFWYEQFF

D: TRBD2
V: TRBV2
J: TRBJ2-1
size: -
DNA: TGTGCCAGCAGTGTAGGGACTAGCGGGGAGTACAATGAGCAGTTCTTC
CDR3: CASSVGTSGEYNEQFF

D: -
V: TRBV19
J: TRBJ1-2
size: -
DNA: TGTGCCAGTAGTATAGTAACAGGGTACGCTGGCTACACCTTC
CDR3: CASSIVTGYAGYTF

D: -
V: TRBV7-6
J: TRBJ1-1
size: once
DNA: TGTGCCAGCAGCTCCACGGGGAGCGACACTGAAGCTTTCTTT
CDR3: CASSSTGSDTEAFF

D: -
V: TRBV27
J: TRBJ2-3
size: -
DNA: TGTGCCAGCAGTCTAGGAAGTACCGATACGCAGTATTTT
CDR3: CASSLGSTDTQYF

D: TRBD1
V: TRBV19
J: TRBJ1-2
size: -
DNA: TGTGCCAGTAGCCGACAGGGAAATAACTATGGCTACACCTTC
CDR3: CASSRQGNNYGYTF

D: -
V: TRBV11-2
J: TRBJ2-5
size: -
DNA: TGTGCCAGCAGCTTAGCGGGCAGGGGTGTGCAGGAGACCCAGTACTTC
CDR3: CASSLAGRGVQETQYF

D: -
V: TRBV5-5
J: TRBJ1-1
size: -
DNA: TGTGCCAGCAGCTTGGTAGTAGCGTCCACTGAAGCTTTCTTT
CDR3: CASSLVVASTEAFF